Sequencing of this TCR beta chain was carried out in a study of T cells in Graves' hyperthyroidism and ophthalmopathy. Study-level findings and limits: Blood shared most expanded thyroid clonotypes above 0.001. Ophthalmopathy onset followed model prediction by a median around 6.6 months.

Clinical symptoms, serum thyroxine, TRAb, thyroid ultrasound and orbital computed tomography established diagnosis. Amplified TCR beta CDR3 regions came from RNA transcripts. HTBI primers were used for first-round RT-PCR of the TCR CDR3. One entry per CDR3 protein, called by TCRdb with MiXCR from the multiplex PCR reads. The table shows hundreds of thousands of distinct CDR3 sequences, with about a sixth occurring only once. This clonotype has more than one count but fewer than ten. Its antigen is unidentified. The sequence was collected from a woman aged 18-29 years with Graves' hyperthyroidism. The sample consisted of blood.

The CDR3 loop is CASTLGQALHF. The CDR3, as DNA: TGTGCCAGCACCCTTGGACAGGCCCTCCACTTT. This chain links TRBV6-2 or TRBV6-3 with TRBJ1-6, with TRBD1 matching 7 bases. V lost 7 bases and J lost 14; bases outside the gene matches: 5. CDR3 length: 11 amino acids. CDR1 and CDR2 (germline): MNHEY, SVGEGT.